Described below is a single T cell receptor beta chain sequence and its context. Its matching antigen is unknown. These data are taken from a study of T cell responses to AZD1222 COVID-19 vaccine. Notes on the study in general: Across spike, vaccine-associated CD4 TCRs were found, dominant at 160-218 and 743-854.

Sequencing used immunoSEQ multiplex PCR; TCRdb keeps in-frame clones, though not all of them. The data show 140,000 to 150,000 clones, 80% to 90% seen once. Germline values: CDR1 SQVTM, CDR2 ANQGSEA. This CDR3 comprises 13 residues. V was pared by 5 bases and J by 8 bases, with 18 bases between. This specimen was peripheral blood, taken on day 0 of AZD1222 vaccination. The TCR sequence derives from an adult in good health. This rearrangement joins TRBV29-1 to TRBJ1-1, with D perhaps TRBD1 (5 bases). The CDR3 loop reads CSVSGRAHGEAFF. CDR3 nucleotides: TGCAGCGTTAGCGGCAGGGCCCATGGGGAAGCTTTCTTT.